This T cell receptor beta chain was retrieved from a study of OX40 agonist ivuxolimab in advanced cancers. A word on this clone: The target antigen is unknown.

The repertoire was sequenced with immunoSEQ multiplex PCR; TCRdb's copy has only in-frame clones and lacks some. Here the sample spans under 85,000 clones, approximately 91% being singletons. Study-level findings and limits: At 0.1 to 3.0 mg/kg and by week 6, CD4+ and CD8+ T cells in the blood had expanded clonally.

The germline V gene has CDR1 MNHEY and CDR2 SVGAGI. There are 14 residues in the CDR3. V lost 6 bases and J lost 4, with 15 bases in between. The V and J genes are TRBV6-5 and TRBJ1-1; no reliable D call. The clonotype comes from an adult with an advanced solid tumor such as melanoma, head and neck, liver or kidney cancer. Sequences were derived from CD4+ or CD8+ T cells sorted from blood, sampled in a trial of the OX40 agonist ivuxolimab. CDR3 residues: CASRSGRIGTEAFF. The DNA of the CDR3 is TGTGCCAGCAGAAGTGGACGCATTGGCACTGAAGCTTTCTTT.